These 14 T cell receptor beta chains share one sample of origin, sequenced in a study of T cells in Graves' hyperthyroidism and ophthalmopathy. What was amplified from RNA transcripts were TCR beta CDR3 regions. The primer set for the first-round RT-PCR of the TCR CDR3 was HTBI. TCRdb analysed the multiplex PCR reads with MiXCR anew, one entry per CDR3 protein. The top ten clones hold approximately 32% of a sample with hundreds of thousands of distinct CDR3 sequences, more than 13% of them seen once. The sequencing sample was made of blood. These receptors all stem from a young woman with Graves' hyperthyroidism.

This clonotype was observed many times. The chain joins TRBV15 to TRBJ2-2, with TRBD1 matching 8 bases. CDR1 is LNHNV and CDR2 is YYDKDF in the germline V gene (reference sequence). J was trimmed by 5 bases and V by 3 bases; bases with no gene match: 8. CDR3 length: 16 residues. CDR3: CATSSRTGKVTGELFF. The CDR3 nucleotides are TGTGCCACCAGCAGCAGGACAGGGAAAGTAACCGGGGAGCTGTTTTTT.

Details on this clonotype: The junction departs from the called germline gene at one end, perhaps through a read error. The chain is built from TRBV5-5 and TRBJ2-7, with 8 bases identical to TRBD1. Germline V gene data show CDR1 as SGHKS and CDR2 as YYEKEE (reference sequence). This CDR3 is built from 14 residues. The CDR3 reads CTSSAGQGLDEQYF. In DNA form, the CDR3 reads TGTACCAGCAGCGCAGGACAGGGCTTAGACGAGCAGTACTTC.

This clonotype was seen a few times. The rearrangement joins TRBV10-3 to TRBJ2-1; D is unclear. The ends were cut back, 7 bases at V and 8 bases at J, with 15 bases in the middle. Germline V lookup: CDR1 ENHRY, CDR2 SYGVKD. The length of the CDR3 is 13 residues. CDR3 sequence (DNA): TGTGCCATCAATCGGTCCCCCACCGATGAGCAGTTCTTC. Its protein is CAINRSPTDEQFF.

V gene TRBV10-2 combines with J gene TRBJ1-4; possible D gene TRBD1, 5 bases. The CDR3 is made up of 14 amino acids. Trimming removed 3 bases at V and 8 bases at J, with 13 bases between. CDR1 WSHSY and CDR2 SAAADI come from the germline V gene. The DNA for the CDR3 is TGCGCCAGCAGTGATATCAGGGTAGGAGAAAAACTGTTTTTT. This encodes CASSDIRVGEKLFF.

This clonotype has at least ten counts. The chain joins TRBV7-2 to TRBJ2-7; D is possibly TRBD1 (5 bases). Looked up from germline, CDR1 is SGHTA and CDR2 is FQGNSA. The germline V and J ends were trimmed by 5 bases and 2 bases, with 16 bases remaining between them. CDR3 length equals 15 residues. CDR3 protein: CASSATAHSTYEQYF. DNA of the CDR3: TGTGCCAGCAGCGCGACAGCGCATTCAACCTACGAGCAGTACTTC.

The CDR3 DNA is TGCAGTGCTAGAAAGCTTTACAGGGGAGAGGATGAAAAACTGTTTTTT. Translation gives CSARKLYRGEDEKLFF. The chain employs TRBV20-1 and TRBJ1-4; TRBD1 agrees at 7 bases. Trimming took 2 bases from V and 6 from J; bases not matched to a gene: 12. There are 16 residues in the CDR3. The germline CDR1 and CDR2 sequences are DFQATT and SNEGSKA (reference sequence).

The V gene is TRBV7-2, the J gene TRBJ1-2; D not certain. The germline gives CDR1 SGHTA, CDR2 FQGNSA. V was shortened by 2 bases and J by 0 bases, with 4 bases between the two germline ends. This CDR3 is 13 amino acids long. CDR3 residues: CASSLYTNYGYTF. CDR3 nucleotides: TGTGCCAGCAGCTTATATACTAACTATGGCTACACCTTC.

V gene TRBV9 combines with J gene TRBJ2-7; the D gene is possibly TRBD1 (5 bases). CDR1 and CDR2 from the germline V gene are SGDLS and YYNGEE. The length of the CDR3 is 14 residues. Trimming cost V 0 bases and J 8 bases, with 15 bases left between them. CDR3 coding DNA: TGTGCCAGCAGCGTAGGACAGTCCTCCTGCAAGCAGTACTTC. It encodes CASSVGQSSCKQYF.

The chain joins TRBV7-2 to TRBJ2-1; D possibly corresponds to TRBD2 (5 bases). CDR1 SGHTA and CDR2 FQGNSA come from the germline V gene. The CDR3 is 15 amino acids. V shed 3 bases and J shed 2 bases, with 11 bases lying between them. The CDR3 coding sequence is TGTGCCAGCAGCTTGGAGCGGAGGACCTACAATGAGCAGTTCTTC. It yields the protein CASSLERRTYNEQFF.

This chain joins TRBV6-1 and TRBJ1-2; no firm D call. V was cut by 8 bases and J by 4 bases, with 20 bases left in between. Germline V gives CDR1 MNHNS, CDR2 SASEGT. CDR3 size: 15 residues. The DNA for the CDR3 is TGTGCCAGCGTCCGCGCCCCCGGGGAGCCCTATGGCTACACCTTC. Its translation is CASVRAPGEPYGYTF.

V usage is TRBV9 and J usage is TRBJ2-1; 7 nucleotides line up with TRBD2. The CDR3 runs 18 residues. The germline CDR1 and CDR2 sequences are SGDLS and YYNGEE. The V segment lost 4 bases and the J segment 0 bases; nucleotides outside the gene matches: 13. The CDR3 nucleotides are TGTGCCAGCAGCCCACGAGCGGGGACCGGAAGCTCCTACAATGAGCAGTTCTTC. Its protein product is CASSPRAGTGSSYNEQFF.

A note on this clonotype: A much more abundant neighbour one base away suggests this may be a read error. The chain is built from TRBV27 and TRBJ2-3; 10 nucleotides match TRBD2. Trimming removed 1 base from V and 0 bases from J; junction bases left unmatched: 4. The CDR3 consists of 17 residues. The germline V gene has CDR1 MNHEY and CDR2 SMNVEV (reference sequence). CDR3 in DNA: TGTGCCAGCAGTTTATGGTTACTAGCGGGAAGCACAGATACGCAGTATTTT. It encodes CASSLWLLAGSTDTQYF.

This clonotype has a count of ten or more. The rearrangement links TRBV18 to TRBJ1-2; no clear D. The CDR3 consists of 14 residues. Germline lookup yields CDR1 KGHSH and CDR2 LQKENI. The V and J ends lost 4 bases and 4 bases respectively, with 13 bases between them. The chain's CDR3 is CASSQYSDPYGYTF. The CDR3, as DNA: TGTGCCAGCTCACAGTACAGCGATCCCTATGGCTACACCTTC.

This clonotype occurred many times. This chain connects TRBV28 to TRBJ2-7, with D possibly TRBD1 on 7 matching bases. The CDR3 is made up of 15 amino acids. The germline V gene has CDR1 MDHEN and CDR2 SYDVKM. V was cut by 6 bases and J by 2 bases, with 17 bases left in between. The CDR3 DNA is TGTGCCAGCAGCGTGGGTGGAGGGGGCCCCTACGAGCAGTACTTC. This sequence encodes CASSVGGGGPYEQYF.